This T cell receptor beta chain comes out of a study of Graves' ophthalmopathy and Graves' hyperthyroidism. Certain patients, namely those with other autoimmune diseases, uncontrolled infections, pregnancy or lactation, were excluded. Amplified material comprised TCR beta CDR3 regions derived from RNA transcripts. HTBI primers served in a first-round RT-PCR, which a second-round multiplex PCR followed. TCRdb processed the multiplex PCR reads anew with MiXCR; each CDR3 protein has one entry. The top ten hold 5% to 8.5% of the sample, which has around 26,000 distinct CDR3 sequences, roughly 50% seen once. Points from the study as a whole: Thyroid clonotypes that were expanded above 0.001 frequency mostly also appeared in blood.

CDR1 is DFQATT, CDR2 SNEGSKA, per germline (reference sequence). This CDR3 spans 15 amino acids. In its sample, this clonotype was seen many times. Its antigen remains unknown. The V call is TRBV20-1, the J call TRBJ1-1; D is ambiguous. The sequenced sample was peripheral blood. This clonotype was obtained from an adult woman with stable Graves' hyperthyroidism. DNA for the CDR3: TGCAGATCTTATAAATTGGCTGTTGTGGACACTGAAGCTTTCTTT. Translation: CRSYKLAVVDTEAFF.